The 2 T cell receptor beta chains reported below all come from one sample, sequenced in a study of T cells in Graves' hyperthyroidism and ophthalmopathy. The CDR3 regions of TCR beta were amplified from RNA transcripts. First-round RT-PCR with HTBI primers amplified the TCR CDR3 region. TCRdb re-called the multiplex PCR reads with MiXCR, one entry per CDR3 protein. The sample gives under 300,000 distinct CDR3 sequences, roughly 15% of which show up once; approximately 12% is in the top ten. The source material was blood. All receptors derive from a woman between 40 and 50 years old with Graves' hyperthyroidism that later progressed to Graves' ophthalmopathy.

This clonotype was observed at least ten times. The chain couples TRBV6-1 to TRBJ2-3; D tentatively reads TRBD1 or TRBD2 (5 bases each). CDR3 length: 14 residues. Germline V gene data show CDR1 as MNHNS and CDR2 as SASEGT. V was clipped by 3 bases and J by 0 bases, with 7 bases between them. The CDR3 sequence is CASSEGPSTDTQYF. In DNA, the CDR3 is TGTGCCAGCAGTGAGGGACCAAGCACAGATACGCAGTATTTT.

The chain recombines TRBV5-1 with TRBJ1-5, with a weak D call TRBD1 (5 bases). V dropped 0 bases and J dropped 7 bases, with 14 bases sitting between them. Germline lookup yields CDR1 SGHRS and CDR2 YFSETQ. The CDR3 has 15 amino acids. The chain's CDR3 is CASSLDGGSVQPQHF. The DNA of the CDR3 is TGCGCCAGCAGCTTGGATGGGGGTTCCGTCCAGCCCCAGCATTTT. Full variable domain (rest looked up from reference TRBV5-1 and TRBJ1-5): KAGVTQTPRYLIKTRGQQVTLSCSPISGHRSVSWYQQTPGQGLQFLFEYFSETQRNKGNFPGRFSGRQFSNSRSEMNVSTLELGDSALYLCASSLDGGSVQPQHFGDGTRLSIL.